The 5 T cell receptor beta chains below were found in one sample sequenced in a study of patients and donors after allogeneic stem cell transplantation. Each CDR3 protein is one row after TCRdb ran MiXCR on the RT-PCR reads. The table lists some 10,000 distinct CDR3 sequences, roughly 21% of them singletons, with about half in the top ten. The sample was blood, either unsorted or a sorted T cell fraction (not recorded which). The receptors derive from a human donor who was either an allogeneic HSCT recipient or a stem cell or donor lymphocyte infusion donor (not recorded which). It is not recorded whose cells these are; they may come from a transplant donor.

V is TRBV6-1 and J is TRBJ2-5; 7 nucleotides match TRBD1. The germline V gene encodes CDR1 MNHNS and CDR2 SASEGT. V lost 2 bases and J lost 4; bases outside the gene matches: 7. The CDR3 contains 15 residues. CDR3 bases: TGTGCCAGCAGTGAAAGAGGGACAGTCCCAGAGACCCAGTACTTC. Translation gives CASSERGTVPETQYF.

The chain is built from TRBV5-1 and TRBJ1-1; D unclear. Per germline, CDR1 SGHRS and CDR2 YFSETQ. The CDR3 runs to 15 residues. The V end lost 1 base, the J end lost 0 bases, and 10 bases lay between the germline ends. Written as DNA, the CDR3 is TGCGCCAGCAGCTTGTTTAGGCAGCTGAACACTGAAGCTTTCTTT. Its protein is CASSLFRQLNTEAFF.

The rearrangement joins TRBV10-3 to TRBJ1-6; D remains ambiguous. CDR3 length: 16 amino acids. Germline V gene lookup returns CDR1 ENHRY and CDR2 SYGVKD. Trimming stripped 6 bases from V and 0 bases from J, with 12 bases between. CDR3 in DNA: TGTGCCATCAGAGGACGGCGGGTCTCCTATAATTCACCCCTCCACTTT. It specifies CAIRGRRVSYNSPLHF.

The rearrangement uses TRBV6-6 and TRBJ2-5; either TRBD1 or TRBD2 may supply D (5 bases each). V lost 6 bases, J lost 2 bases, and 16 bases lay in between. The germline V gene has CDR1 MNHNY and CDR2 SVGAGI (reference sequence). The CDR3 contains 15 residues. CDR3 in amino acids: CASRPPGRAQETQYF. In DNA, the CDR3 is TGTGCCAGCAGACCGCCGGGGCGAGCTCAAGAGACCCAGTACTTC.

This sequence joins TRBV14 and TRBJ2-5; D not certain. CDR1 is SGHDN and CDR2 is FVKESK in the germline V gene. V lost 0 bases, J lost 3 bases, and 11 bases lay in between. The CDR3 runs 15 residues. The chain's CDR3 is CASSQEALTEETQYF. The CDR3 nucleotides are TGTGCCAGCAGCCAAGAGGCATTAACCGAAGAGACCCAGTACTTC.